These 5 T cell receptor beta chains were all obtained from the same sample, sequenced in a study of T-cell reconstitution after alpha-beta-depleted transplantation in children. Unique molecular identifiers tagged the TCRbeta library. Using its own MiXCR run on the PCR reads, TCRdb lists one record per CDR3 protein. The repertoire has about 830,000 distinct CDR3 sequences, approximately 15% of them found once; the top ten carry about 4.6%. The source material was PBMCs, mostly from graft donor cells, sampled 360 days after TCRalphabeta/CD19-depleted stem cell transplant. These receptors were taken from a male patient younger than 18 who had a stem cell transplant for acute lymphoblastic leukemia, so the T cells may come from the graft donor.

The chain is built from TRBV7-3 and TRBJ2-6; no reliable D call. This CDR3 has 14 amino acids. Germline CDR1 reads SGHTA; CDR2 reads FQGTGA. V lost 7 bases to trimming and J lost 4 bases, with 11 bases between them. The DNA of the CDR3 is TGTGCCAGCAACTACTACCCGGGGGCCAACGTCCTGACTTTC. Its translation is CASNYYPGANVLTF.

This clonotype showed up just a few times. V gene TRBV7-3 combines with J gene TRBJ2-7; tentatively, D is TRBD1 (6 bases). The ends were cut back, 5 bases at V and 9 bases at J, with 20 bases in the middle. Germline CDR1 reads SGHTA; CDR2 reads FQGTGA. The CDR3 length is 14 residues. The CDR3 here is CASSENRDPQGQYF. In DNA form, the CDR3 reads TGTGCCAGCAGCGAAAACAGGGACCCGCAGGGGCAGTACTTC.

As to this clonotype: A read error may account for a junction end that differs from germline. The chain uses TRBV2 and TRBJ2-7; 13 positions match TRBD2. This CDR3 is built from 21 residues. The germline CDR1 and CDR2 sequences are SNHLY and FYNNEI. The chain's CDR3 is CASSEALSLPRTSGSSHEQYF. CDR3 nucleotides: TGTGCCAGCAGTGAAGCGCTTTCCCTCCCGAGGACTAGCGGGAGCTCCCACGAGCAGTACTTC.

The rearrangement links TRBV29-1 to TRBJ2-2; TRBD1 might be the D (5 bases). V was shortened by 1 base and J by 4 bases, with 10 bases between the two germline ends. Germline V CDR1 and CDR2: SQVTM, ANQGSEA. The CDR3 covers 14 residues. The CDR3 DNA follows: TGCAGCGTTGAAGTCATCAGGGCCACCGGGGAGCTGTTTTTT. Its translation is CSVEVIRATGELFF.

Turning to this clonotype: The junction does not match germline at one end; this may be a read error. This chain connects TRBV6-4 to TRBJ2-1; 11 bases line up with TRBD2. The CDR3 contains 16 residues. Germline V gives CDR1 MRHNA, CDR2 SNTAGT. The CDR3 coding sequence is TGTGCCAGCAGCGACTATACTAGCGGGAGTTTCCATGAGCAGTTCTTC. It translates to CASSDYTSGSFHEQFF.